This T cell receptor beta chain was retrieved from a study of cytomegalovirus exposure and HLA in healthy donors. Study findings and constraints: Later analysis demonstrated an association between a missense DCLRE1C variant and TCR beta V- and J-gene trimming. Later work found most CMV-associated TCR beta chains apparently HLA-restricted.

Regarding this clone: Its antigen is currently unknown.

Primers included in the PCR were 60 Vbeta and 13 Jbeta primers. Produced via immunoSEQ multiplex PCR; TCRdb's table is partial and in-frame only. The sample table includes about 160,000 clones. Germline CDR1 MNHNY, CDR2 SVGAGI (reference sequence). The CDR3 runs to 12 residues. The V end lost 6 bases, the J end lost 5 bases, and 11 bases lay between the germline ends. The TCR was taken from a woman aged 55-75 years in good health and CMV-seronegative. The V and J genes are TRBV6-6 and TRBJ2-7; a possible D gene is TRBD1 (6 bases). Sequenced: PBMCs. CDR3 coding DNA: TGTGCCAGCAGCTGGACAGAAGACGAGCAGTACTTC. Its translation is CASSWTEDEQYF.